A selection of T cell receptor beta chains follows, all from one sample in a study of esophageal squamous cell carcinoma under preoperative chemotherapy. Each CDR3 protein is one row after TCRdb ran MiXCR on the PCR reads. The sample has 34,000 or so distinct CDR3 sequences, less than 65% seen once. This sample was obtained from a patient given preoperative chemotherapy. These TCRs come from a human donor with esophageal squamous cell carcinoma. The donor label of this sample is uncertain. The CDR3 runs from the conserved cysteine through the conserved F or W. A D gene is named only where the DNA matches it firmly. The size of a clone is reported for some rows only, either as once, few or many, or as a class for expanded clones.

CDR3: CAGIAGGFTDTQYF; DNA: TGTGCGGGGATCGCGGGCGGGTTCACAGATACGCAGTATTTC; V: TRBV7-6; J: TRBJ2-3; size: NA; D: NA
CDR3: CASSPAGLTTDMQYF; DNA: TGTGCCAGCAGTCCTGCGGGGCTAACCACAGACATGCAGTACTTC; V: TRBV12-3/TRBV12-4; J: TRBJ2-4; size: once; D: NA
CDR3: CASRDGQGYNQPQHF; DNA: TGTGCCAGCAGAGACGGACAGGGATACAATCAGCCCCAGCATTTT; V: TRBV6-2/TRBV6-3; J: TRBJ1-5; size: NA; D: TRBD1
CDR3: CASSLRISGTGITYNEQFF; DNA: TGTGCCAGCAGCTTACGCATATCCGGGACAGGGATAACCTACAATGAGCAGTTCTTC; V: TRBV7-3; J: TRBJ2-1; size: many; D: TRBD1
CDR3: CASSRKGGGVTETQYF; DNA: TGTGCCAGCAGCCGCAAGGGGGGGGGTGTCACAGAGACGCAGTATTTC; V: TRBV7-8; J: TRBJ2-3; size: NA; D: NA
CDR3: CAGSPGRALDTQYF; DNA: TGTGCGGGCAGTCCGGGCCGAGCCCTCGATACGCAGTATTTC; V: TRBV6-1; J: TRBJ2-3; size: NA; D: NA
CDR3: CASSLGWGSTEAFF; DNA: TGCGCCAGCAGCTTGGGATGGGGTTCCACTGAAGCTTTCTTT; V: TRBV5-1; J: TRBJ1-1; size: few; D: NA
CDR3: CASRLPGQASYEQYF; DNA: TGTGCCAGCAGATTACCCGGACAGGCCTCCTACGAGCAGTACTTC; V: TRBV7-2; J: TRBJ2-7; size: many; D: TRBD1
CDR3: CASSLVSLTSTDTQYF; DNA: TGTGCCAGCAGCTTAGTCAGTCTCACGAGCACAGATACGCAGTATTTT; V: TRBV11-2; J: TRBJ2-3; size: NA; D: NA
CDR3: CAGAPPGALETQYF; DNA: TGTGCGGGCGCCCCGCCGGGGGCCCTAGAGACCCAGTACTTT; V: TRBV6-2/TRBV6-3; J: TRBJ2-3; size: NA; D: NA
CDR3: CAWGGGGCGTSAEETQYF; DNA: TGCGCCTGGGGGGGTGGGGGCTGCGGGACTAGCGCGGAAGAGACCCAGTACTTC; V: TRBV10-2; J: TRBJ2-5; size: NA; D: TRBD2
CDR3: CASRGLGGGAQDTQYF; DNA: TGTGCCAGCAGGGGGCTTGGGGGGGGGGCCCAAGATACCCAGTACTTC; V: TRBV12-3/TRBV12-4; J: TRBJ2-5; size: NA; D: NA
CDR3: CACRCMGGRGTETQYF; DNA: TGTGCCTGCAGGTGTATGGGGGGCCGCGGCACAGAGACCCAGTACTTC; V: TRBV7-2; J: TRBJ2-5; size: once; D: NA
CDR3: CASRVTGSYEQYF; DNA: TGTGCCAGCAGGGTGACGGGTTCCTACGAGCAGTACTTC; V: TRBV25-1; J: TRBJ2-7; size: few; D: NA
CDR3: CASSCEAGTGDEDTQYF; DNA: TGTGCCAGCAGCTGCGAAGCGGGGACGGGGGATGAAGACACGCAGTATTTT; V: TRBV11-3; J: TRBJ2-3; size: NA; D: TRBD2
CDR3: CAGSLARAGGRDQKIQYF; DNA: TGTGCGGGCAGCTTAGCACGGGCGGGGGGGCGGGACCAAAAGATTCAGTACTTC; V: TRBV7-2; J: TRBJ2-5; size: NA; D: TRBD2
CDR3: CASRATSGGATDTQYF; DNA: TGTGCCAGCAGGGCTACTAGCGGCGGGGCCACAGATACGCAGTATTTT; V: TRBV12-3/TRBV12-4; J: TRBJ2-3; size: NA; D: TRBD2
CDR3: CASSLQGIGETQYF; DNA: TGTGCCAGCAGCCTACAGGGGATTGGGGAGACCCAGTACTTC; V: TRBV27; J: TRBJ2-5; size: many; D: TRBD1
CDR3: CASSPSGTSHEQFF; DNA: TGTGCCAGCAGCCCATCCGGGACTAGTCATGAGCAGTTCTTC; V: TRBV7-3; J: TRBJ2-1; size: NA; D: TRBD2
CDR3: CASSPRNPLAQKIQYF; DNA: TGTGCCAGCAGCCCCAGAAACCCCCTAGCCCAAAAGATCCAGTACTTC; V: TRBV7-8; J: TRBJ2-5; size: NA; D: NA
CDR3: CASRGVRAIDMQYF; DNA: TGTGCCAGCAGGGGGGTGCGAGCCATAGATATGCAGTATTTC; V: TRBV6-1; J: TRBJ2-4; size: NA; D: NA
CDR3: CASSTDTAAIGTQYF; DNA: TGTGCCAGCTCCACGGACACAGCCGCAATTGGGACCCAGTACTTC; V: TRBV11-2; J: TRBJ2-5; size: many; D: NA
CDR3: CASRPTSGGTDTQYF; DNA: TGTGCCAGCAGACCTACTAGCGGGGGTACAGATACGCAGTATTTT; V: TRBV12-3/TRBV12-4; J: TRBJ2-3; size: many; D: TRBD2
CDR3: CASSYPGAPTDTQYF; DNA: TGTGCCAGCAGCTATCCGGGGGCGCCGACAGATACGCAGTATTTT; V: TRBV7-2; J: TRBJ2-3; size: many; D: NA
CDR3: CASSFVGRGPDTQYF; DNA: TGTGCCAGCAGCTTCGTCGGCCGCGGCCCAGATACCCAGTACTTC; V: TRBV7-8; J: TRBJ2-5; size: NA; D: NA
CDR3: CASSLENLNYGYTF; DNA: TGTGCCAGCAGCCTCGAAAACCTCAACTATGGCTACACCTTC; V: TRBV5-4; J: TRBJ1-2; size: few; D: NA
CDR3: CASSRGTGRCATDTQYF; DNA: TGTGCCAGCAGCCGAGGGACGGGGCGGTGCGCCACAGACACGCAGTATTTT; V: TRBV7-2; J: TRBJ2-3; size: once; D: NA
CDR3: CASSLRFPNEQFF; DNA: TGTGCCAGCAGCTTACGGTTCCCCAATGAGCAGTTCTTC; V: TRBV13; J: TRBJ2-1; size: NA; D: NA
CDR3: CASREEGPYNEQFF; DNA: TGCGCCAGCAGGGAAGAGGGGCCCTACAATGAGCAGTTCTTC; V: TRBV5-1; J: TRBJ2-1; size: many; D: NA
CDR3: CASSRSGGGTYNEQYF; DNA: TGTGCCAGCAGCCGTTCTGGCGGGGGTACCTACAATGAGCAGTACTTC; V: TRBV6-1; J: TRBJ2-7; size: few; D: TRBD2
CDR3: CASSLGGTVAGQYF; DNA: TGTGCCAGCAGTTTAGGGGGGACCGTCGCGGGGCAGTACTTC; V: TRBV12-3/TRBV12-4; J: TRBJ2-7; size: few; D: NA